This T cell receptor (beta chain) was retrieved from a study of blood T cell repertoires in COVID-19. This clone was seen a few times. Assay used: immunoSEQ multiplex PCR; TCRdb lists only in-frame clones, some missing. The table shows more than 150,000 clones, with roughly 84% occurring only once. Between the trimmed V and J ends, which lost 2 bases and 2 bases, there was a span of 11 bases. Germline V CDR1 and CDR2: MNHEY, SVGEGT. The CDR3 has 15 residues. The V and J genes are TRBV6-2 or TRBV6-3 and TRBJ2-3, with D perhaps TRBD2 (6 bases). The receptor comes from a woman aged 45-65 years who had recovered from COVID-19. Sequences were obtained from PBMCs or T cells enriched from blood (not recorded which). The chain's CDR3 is CASSYGPGDTDTQYF. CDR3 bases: TGTGCCAGCAGTTACGGTCCGGGAGACACAGATACGCAGTATTTT.